This passage covers 29 T cell receptor beta chains from one sample sequenced in a study of OX40 agonist ivuxolimab in advanced cancers. Clones were read by immunoSEQ multiplex PCR, and TCRdb kept only the in-frame ones, dropping some. Among around 50,000 clones listed, approximately 91% were seen once. The starting material was CD4+ or CD8+ T cells sorted from blood, obtained in a trial of the OX40 agonist ivuxolimab. These receptors originate from an adult with an advanced solid tumor such as melanoma, head and neck, liver or kidney cancer.

This chain uses TRBV19 with TRBJ1-1; weak D call: TRBD1 (5 bases). The CDR3 is 12 residues long. Germline CDR1 reads LNHDA; CDR2 reads SQIVND (reference sequence). Trimming pared 8 bases from V and 12 bases from J, leaving 19 bases between. DNA for the CDR3: TGTGCCAGTTTGCATACGGGGGGGACTTCTTTCTTT. It encodes CASLHTGGTSFF.

V is TRBV18 and J is TRBJ2-6; D may be TRBD2 (6 bases). The CDR3 is made up of 18 amino acids. V was shortened by 1 base and J by 2 bases, with 15 bases between the two germline ends. Germline V gene data show CDR1 as KGHSH and CDR2 as LQKENI. In DNA form, the CDR3 reads TGTGCCAGCTCACCACTAGCGCGGGCGGGAACTGGGGCCAACGTCCTGACTTTC. This sequence encodes CASSPLARAGTGANVLTF.

The chain has TRBV15 and TRBJ2-7; D unresolved. Trimming removed 1 base at V and 4 bases at J, with 8 bases between. Germline V lookup: CDR1 LNHNV, CDR2 YYDKDF (reference sequence). There are 13 residues in the CDR3. The CDR3 here is CATSRVEEYEQYF. The CDR3 DNA follows: TGTGCCACCAGCAGAGTCGAGGAGTACGAGCAGTACTTC.

This clone was seen a single time. The rearrangement joins TRBV5-6 to TRBJ2-3; D remains unclear. This CDR3 comprises 14 residues. Trimming shortened V by 1 base and J by 1 base, and 7 bases separated the two germline ends. Per germline, CDR1 SGHDT and CDR2 YYEEEE. In DNA form, the CDR3 reads TGTGCCAGCAGCTTGCGGAGACGCACAGATACGCAGTATTTT. Its protein is CASSLRRRTDTQYF.

This sequence joins TRBV6-1 and TRBJ1-4; 9 positions match TRBD1. The CDR3 sequence is 15 residues long. V lost 6 bases, J lost 6 bases, and 8 bases stayed unmatched. Per the germline V gene, CDR1 is MNHNS and CDR2 is SASEGT. CDR3 in amino acids: CASRKSTGGDEKLFF. The CDR3 DNA reads as TGTGCCAGCAGGAAGAGCACAGGGGGCGATGAAAAACTGTTTTTT.

J is TRBJ2-3 and V is TRBV19, with D unclear. V was pared by 3 bases and J by 0 bases, with 10 bases between. The CDR3 spans 15 residues. The germline V gene has CDR1 LNHDA and CDR2 SQIVND (reference sequence). In DNA form, the CDR3 reads TGTGCCAGTAGTATCGGGCTGATAAGCACAGATACGCAGTATTTT. As protein: CASSIGLISTDTQYF. Full variable domain (remainder filled in from reference TRBV19 and TRBJ2-3): DGGITQSPKYLFRKEGQNVTLSCEQNLNHDAMYWYRQDPGQGLRLIYYSQIVNDFQKGDIAEGYSVSREKKESFPLTVTSAQKNPTAFYLCASSIGLISTDTQYFGPGTRLTVL.

V and J are TRBV5-1 and TRBJ2-1; TRBD2 might be the D (6 bases). The germline V gene encodes CDR1 SGHRS and CDR2 YFSETQ. CDR3 length: 17 residues. Trimming pared 0 bases from V and 1 base from J, leaving 14 bases between. The CDR3 sequence is CASSLEVPGLSYNEQFF. CDR3 sequence (DNA): TGCGCCAGCAGCTTGGAAGTCCCGGGACTTTCCTACAATGAGCAGTTCTTC.

The V call is TRBV11-2, the J call TRBJ2-2, with D perhaps TRBD2 (5 bases). CDR3 size: 17 residues. Trimming cost V 1 base and J 6 bases, with 18 bases left between them. From germline, CDR1 is SGHAT and CDR2 FQNNGV. The CDR3 DNA follows: TGTGCCAGCAGCTTAGGGCGGGCCCAGACGTGGCCCGGGGAGCTGTTTTTT. Translation gives CASSLGRAQTWPGELFF.

The rearrangement links TRBV27 to TRBJ2-6; maybe TRBD1 (6 bases). CDR3 size: 15 residues. Germline V gene lookup returns CDR1 MNHEY and CDR2 SMNVEV (reference sequence). V lost 4 bases to trimming and J lost 10 bases, with 17 bases between them. CDR3 sequence (DNA): TGTGCCAGCAGTTCCGGGACAACAAGATTGAACGTCCTGACTTTC. It specifies CASSSGTTRLNVLTF.

The chain recombines TRBV28 with TRBJ1-1; D uncertain. The CDR3 sequence is 11 residues long. Germline V CDR1 and CDR2: MDHEN, SYDVKM. V lost 7 bases, J lost 1 base, and 4 bases lay in between. The CDR3 spells CASITNTEAFF. The CDR3 nucleotides read TGTGCCAGCATTACGAACACTGAAGCTTTCTTT.

The chain couples TRBV7-3 to TRBJ2-1; no firm D call. Trimming left V 1 base short and J 6 bases short, with 7 bases between. The V gene's germline CDR1 is SGHTA and CDR2 FQGTGA. This CDR3 contains 13 residues. CDR3 DNA sequence: TGTGCCAGCAGCTTAAGACGGTTCAATGAGCAGTTCTTC. Translated, it gives CASSLRRFNEQFF.

V and J are TRBV27 and TRBJ2-7; TRBD2 matches at 9 bases. From germline, CDR1 is MNHEY and CDR2 SMNVEV (reference sequence). With V trimmed by 5 bases and J by 7 bases, 15 bases remained unmatched. The length of the CDR3 is 16 residues. CDR3 residues: CASSTLIAGVSREQYF. The CDR3 DNA reads as TGTGCCAGCAGTACGCTAATAGCGGGAGTATCACGGGAGCAGTACTTC.

The sample holds one count of this clone. The chain has TRBV18 and TRBJ2-7; D is possibly TRBD2 (6 bases). CDR1 is KGHSH and CDR2 is LQKENI in the germline V gene. The CDR3 is made up of 13 amino acids. V was clipped by 3 bases and J by 6 bases, with 12 bases between them. The CDR3 protein is CASSPTQRAEQYF. The CDR3 nucleotides read TGTGCCAGCTCACCCACACAGCGGGCCGAGCAGTACTTC.

The V call is TRBV5-4, the J call TRBJ1-2, with a tentative D call TRBD1 (5 bases). The V end was cut by 4 bases, the J end by 0 bases, with 19 bases between. The V gene's germline CDR1 is SGHNT and CDR2 YYREEE (reference sequence). The CDR3 runs 17 residues. The CDR3 protein is CASSPLRGEGANYGYTF. DNA for the CDR3: TGTGCCAGCAGCCCCCTGAGGGGTGAGGGAGCTAACTATGGCTACACCTTC.

The rearrangement uses TRBV7-8 and TRBJ1-2, with no clear D. The germline V gene has CDR1 SGHVS and CDR2 FQNEAQ. The CDR3 contains 14 residues. Trimming took off 3 bases at V and 2 bases at J, with 10 bases between the two ends. CDR3 in DNA: TGTGCCAGCAGCTTTTCCGGGATGAACTATGGCTACACCTTC. Amino acids: CASSFSGMNYGYTF.

The chain is built from TRBV19 and TRBJ1-2; 8 bases match TRBD1. The length of the CDR3 is 16 residues. Germline V gene data show CDR1 as LNHDA and CDR2 as SQIVND (reference sequence). The junction had 12 bases not matched to a gene; V was cut back by 5 bases and J by 4 bases. The CDR3 DNA follows: TGTGCCAGTAGTCCCTCCGGGACAGGAAGGATCTATGGCTACACCTTC. Its translation: CASSPSGTGRIYGYTF.

This chain connects TRBV9 to TRBJ2-1; no clear D. V lost 4 bases and J lost 0, with 5 bases in between. The length of the CDR3 is 13 residues. CDR1 is SGDLS and CDR2 is YYNGEE in the germline V gene. For the CDR3, the DNA is TGTGCCAGCAGCCCGTTCTCCTACAATGAGCAGTTCTTC. Protein: CASSPFSYNEQFF.

The chain joins TRBV19 to TRBJ2-5; D is possibly TRBD2 (5 bases). Trimming removed 2 bases from V and 5 bases from J, with 15 bases in between. The germline gives CDR1 LNHDA, CDR2 SQIVND (reference sequence). The CDR3 has 15 residues. The CDR3 DNA reads TGTGCCAGTAGTATAATAGGTAGCGTAGGGGAGACCCAGTACTTC. Protein product: CASSIIGSVGETQYF.

In its sample, this clone is medium-sized (0.01 to 0.1%). V is TRBV13 and J is TRBJ1-3; no firm D call. This CDR3 has 15 residues. Germline lookup yields CDR1 PRHDT and CDR2 FYEKMQ (reference sequence). V was trimmed by 2 bases and J by 0 bases, leaving 8 bases between them. The CDR3 DNA reads TGTGCCAGCAGCTTATCGGCTGACTCTGGAAACACCATATATTTT. As protein: CASSLSADSGNTIYF.

This sequence joins TRBV9 and TRBJ2-7; 7 bases align to TRBD2. In germline, CDR1 is SGDLS, CDR2 YYNGEE. V was pared by 3 bases and J by 3 bases, with 9 bases of the junction left unmatched. This CDR3 spans 15 amino acids. The DNA of the CDR3 is TGTGCCAGCAGCGCCTCCTATGGCGGGAGCTACGAGCAGTACTTC. It translates to CASSASYGGSYEQYF.

The chain joins TRBV4-1 to TRBJ2-3; D remains unclear. Germline CDR1 MGHRA, CDR2 YSYEKL. The V end was cut by 1 base, the J end by 4 bases, with 6 bases between. The CDR3 sequence is 13 residues long. CDR3 sequence: CASSQVWADTQYF. CDR3 DNA: TGCGCCAGCAGCCAAGTGTGGGCAGATACGCAGTATTTT.

This chain joins TRBV6-6 and TRBJ1-2, with 9 bases identical to TRBD1. This CDR3 has 14 amino acids. From germline, CDR1 is MNHNY and CDR2 SVGAGI (reference sequence). Trimming at V came to 0 bases and at J to 4 bases, leaving 0 bases not matched to a gene. CDR3 protein: CASSYSTGGYGYTF. CDR3 nucleotide sequence: TGTGCCAGCAGTTACTCGACAGGGGGCTATGGCTACACCTTC.

The chain couples TRBV7-8 to TRBJ2-3, with 7 bases identical to TRBD1. Germline lookup yields CDR1 SGHVS and CDR2 FQNEAQ. The CDR3 is 14 residues long. The V segment lost 3 bases and the J segment 4 bases; nucleotides outside the gene matches: 4. The CDR3: CASSFRQGPDTQYF. The CDR3 bases are TGTGCCAGCAGCTTCCGACAGGGCCCAGATACGCAGTATTTT. The whole variable domain, remainder taken from reference TRBV7-8 and TRBJ2-3, is GAGVSQSPRYKVAKRGQDVALRCDPISGHVSLFWYQQALGQGPEFLTYFQNEAQLDKSGLPSDRFFAERPEGSVSTLKIQRTQQEDSAVYLCASSFRQGPDTQYFGPGTRLTVL.

The chain is built from TRBV11-2 and TRBJ1-1; 7 bases fit TRBD1. V lost 1 base to trimming and J lost 10 bases; unmatched junction nucleotides: 12. CDR3 length: 15 amino acids. Germline assignment: CDR1 SGHAT and CDR2 FQNNGV. CDR3 nucleotides: TGTGCCAGCAGCTTAGGCCAGGGGGGCCTGGGCGCAGCTTTCTTT. It specifies CASSLGQGGLGAAFF.

The V gene is TRBV19, the J gene TRBJ2-2; D is possibly TRBD2 (5 bases). The CDR3 is 13 residues long. V was clipped by 6 bases and J by 5 bases, with 10 bases between them. Germline V lookup: CDR1 LNHDA, CDR2 SQIVND (reference sequence). CDR3 amino acids: CASSQGLTGELFF. The CDR3 DNA is TGTGCCAGTAGCCAAGGACTGACCGGGGAGCTGTTTTTT.

J is TRBJ1-5 and V is TRBV27; TRBD1 agrees at 7 bases. Germline CDR1 is MNHEY and CDR2 is SMNVEV (reference sequence). CDR3 length: 13 amino acids. J lost 5 bases, V lost 9 bases, and 7 bases had no gene match. The CDR3 loop is CASWTGGYQPQHF. CDR3 nucleotides: TGTGCCAGTTGGACAGGAGGATATCAGCCCCAGCATTTT.

This chain connects TRBV5-1 to TRBJ1-4, with D tentatively TRBD1 (5 bases). The germline V and J ends were trimmed by 5 bases and 0 bases, with 8 bases remaining between them. Germline V gene data show CDR1 as SGHRS and CDR2 as YFSETQ. The CDR3 has 14 amino acids. In DNA, the CDR3 is TGCGCCAGCAGAAAACAGGCAACTAATGAAAAACTGTTTTTT. Translation: CASRKQATNEKLFF.

The chain uses TRBV12-5 and TRBJ2-7; 13 positions match TRBD2. The CDR3 is 16 residues long. Trimming at V came to 5 bases and at J to 3 bases, leaving 7 bases not matched to a gene. Germline V gene lookup returns CDR1 LGHNT and CDR2 FRNRAP. The CDR3 here is CASGLTSGRGDYEQYF. The DNA of the CDR3 is TGTGCTAGTGGTCTCACTAGCGGGAGGGGTGACTACGAGCAGTACTTC. Full variable domain (outside the CDR3, taken from reference TRBV12-5 and TRBJ2-7): DARVTQTPRHKVTEMGQEVTMRCQPILGHNTVFWYRQTMMQGLELLAYFRNRAPLDDSGMPKDRFSAEMPDATLATLKIQPSEPRDSAVYFCASGLTSGRGDYEQYFGPGTRLTVT.

The rearrangement joins TRBV6-6 to TRBJ2-7; 7 bases match TRBD1. The CDR3 extends over 13 amino acids. V gave up 4 bases and J gave up 5 bases; unmatched junction bases: 5. Germline loops: CDR1 MNHNY, CDR2 SVGAGI (reference sequence). CDR3 protein: CASSFPGTDEQYF. CDR3 DNA sequence: TGTGCCAGCAGTTTCCCCGGGACAGACGAGCAGTACTTC.